Listed below are T cell receptor beta chains from one sample, sequenced in a study of blood T cells in healthy people across ages. MiXCR, run by TCRdb on the 5' RACE reads, gives a single entry per CDR3 protein. The top ten clones hold roughly 19% of a sample with 650,000 to 800,000 distinct CDR3 sequences, approximately 44% of them seen once. What was sequenced was blood. These receptors were taken from a man aged 55 to 70 in good health. Each CDR3 is given with its conserved first and last residue. The D gene is left open where the match is weak. Size is omitted from some rows. Given values are once, few, many or a class for expanded clones.

V	J	size	D	DNA	CDR3
TRBV5-6	TRBJ2-5	NA	NA	TGTGCCAGCGGGAGTGTGGGAGCGGTTCAAGAGACCCAGTACTTC	CASGSVGAVQETQYF
TRBV27	TRBJ2-5	few	TRBD2	TGTGCCAGCAGTCCTCAAGTGGGGAGGGCAGGGGAGACCCAGTACTTC	CASSPQVGRAGETQYF
TRBV5-5	TRBJ1-2	NA	TRBD1	TGTGCCAGCAGTTTTTCGGGAGGGGGCGCTTATTATGGCTACACCTTC	CASSFSGGGAYYGYTF
TRBV20-1	TRBJ2-7	NA	TRBD2	TGCAGTGCTAGTCTTAGCGGGGGGCTGAGCTCCTACGAGCAGTACTTC	CSASLSGGLSSYEQYF
TRBV5-1	TRBJ2-1	many	TRBD2	TGCGCCAGCAGCCCGGGACTAGCGGTCTACAATGAGCAGTTCTTC	CASSPGLAVYNEQFF
TRBV20-1	TRBJ1-2	few	NA	TGCAGTGCTAGGCCCGAGGAGGGGGGGCGGTATGGCTACACCTTC	CSARPEEGGRYGYTF
TRBV7-2	TRBJ2-1	NA	TRBD1	TGTGCCAGCAGCTTACAGGGGGCCCCCGGCTCCCACAATGAGCAGTTCTTC	CASSLQGAPGSHNEQFF
TRBV20-1	TRBJ2-7	NA	NA	TGCAGTGCTCTGAGGGCGGGGTCCTACGAGCAGTACTTC	CSALRAGSYEQYF
TRBV29-1	TRBJ2-5	many	TRBD2	TGCAGCGTGCTGGTTGGACTAGCGAAGAAAGAGACCCAGTACTTC	CSVLVGLAKKETQYF
TRBV20-1	TRBJ1-2	NA	NA	TGCAGTGCTAGAGAGCTGGACAGCTATGGCTACACCTTC	CSARELDSYGYTF
TRBV20-1	TRBJ1-6	few	NA	TGCAGTGCTAGACCCACAGGGATCGATTCACCCCTCCACTTT	CSARPTGIDSPLHF
TRBV28	TRBJ2-5	NA	NA	TGTGCCAGCAGTTCGTGGCTGGCGGAGACCCAGTACTTC	CASSSWLAETQYF
TRBV7-3	TRBJ2-1	NA	NA	TGTGCCAGCAGCCCTACAGGTCAGGGGAGGCACAATGAGCAGTTCTTC	CASSPTGQGRHNEQFF
TRBV12-3/TRBV12-4	TRBJ2-1	NA	NA	TGTGCCAGCAGACTTACCGGGTCCTACAATGAGCAGTTCTTC	CASRLTGSYNEQFF
TRBV20-1	TRBJ2-7	NA	TRBD1	TGCAGTGCGGACGACCGGGACAGCCCCTACGAGCAGTACTTC	CSADDRDSPYEQYF
TRBV7-2	TRBJ2-6	NA	NA	TGTGCCAGCACCCCCTGGCGGGCTGGGGCCAACGTCCTGACTTTC	CASTPWRAGANVLTF
TRBV7-6	TRBJ2-7	few	TRBD2	TGTGCCAGCAGCTCCCAGGGTAGCGGGGCCGGACTTTTGGCCTACGAGCAGTACTTC	CASSSQGSGAGLLAYEQYF
TRBV5-1	TRBJ2-7	NA	NA	TGCGCCAGCAGCTTGGCCCACCGTAACACACCCTACGAGCAGTACTTC	CASSLAHRNTPYEQYF